This paragraph reports one T cell receptor (beta chain). What it binds is unknown. This entry is derived from a study of T cell responses to AZD1222 COVID-19 vaccine. General study points: Baseline seropositives among AZD1222 recipients totaled only five or six. Close to half of all spike-specific TCRs reportedly target regions of the variants that are unmutated. Spike-wide coverage was observed for vaccine-associated CD4 TCRs, with dominant responses at 160-218 and 743-854.

Germline values: CDR1 MDHEN, CDR2 SYDVKM. The CDR3 consists of 14 residues. V lost 5 bases, J lost 9 bases, and 17 bases lay in between. Assay used: immunoSEQ multiplex PCR; TCRdb lists only in-frame clones, some missing. The sample consists of about 120,000 clones, approximately 90% of them appearing once. This TCR was sampled from an adult in good health. The chain links TRBV28 to TRBJ2-4; no firm D call. The input for sequencing was peripheral blood, taken on day 0 of AZD1222 vaccination. DNA of the CDR3: TGTGCCAGCAGTCGACCCAACACTTCGGGCATTCAGTACTTC. It specifies CASSRPNTSGIQYF.